These T cell receptor beta chains were read from a single sample in a study of identical twins. TCRdb fed the 5' RACE reads into MiXCR, producing one record per CDR3 protein. The sample holds fewer than 900,000 distinct CDR3 sequences, about 20% seen once. This sample was also put to use in a study of T cells expressing NK-cell markers.

Sequenced material: PBMCs. Source of these receptors: a woman aged 18-29 years in good health. Each CDR3 is given with its conserved first and last residue. D genes are given only for firm matches. Size values are once, few and many counts, or a class for expanded clones, and some rows have none.

d_call j_call clone_size v_call cdr3_nt cdr3_aa
- TRBJ2-2 - TRBV5-1 TGCGCCAGCAGCCCAAGGATCGGCGGGGAGCTGTTTTTT CASSPRIGGELFF
- TRBJ2-3 - TRBV5-1 TGCGCCAGCAGCTTTCCGGGGGAAGATACGCAGTATTTT CASSFPGEDTQYF
TRBD1 TRBJ1-2 many TRBV7-9 TGTGCCAGCAGCCTGTCAGGGGGCATCGATGGCTACACCTTC CASSLSGGIDGYTF
- TRBJ1-1 few TRBV6-1 TGTGCCAGCAGCTCGCTCTCGCAGGGGAACACTGAAGCTTTCTTT CASSSLSQGNTEAFF
TRBD1 TRBJ2-1 - TRBV7-2 TGTGCCAGCAGCCAAGCACAGGGGGCCTCCTACAATGAGCAGTTCTTC CASSQAQGASYNEQFF
- TRBJ2-5 - TRBV5-1 TGCGCCAGCAGCTTGCTGGGGGGCCCATCGACCCAGTACTTC CASSLLGGPSTQYF
TRBD1 TRBJ2-7 few TRBV2 TGTGCCAGCACCCGGGACAGAGTCTACGAGCAGTACTTC CASTRDRVYEQYF
- TRBJ1-1 many TRBV10-1 TGCGCCAGCAGTGAGTCGGTCTGGAACACTGAAGCTTTCTTT CASSESVWNTEAFF
- TRBJ2-7 - TRBV29-1 TGCAGCGTGCTACAGGGTTTAGCCTACGAGCAGTACTTC CSVLQGLAYEQYF
- TRBJ2-1 - TRBV2 TGTGCCAGCAGTGAAGAAAGGACTGGCGGCAATGAGCAGTTCTTC CASSEERTGGNEQFF
TRBD1 TRBJ2-5 few TRBV5-1 TGCGCCAGCAGCTTACAGGGGGCTCGGGAGACCCAGTACTTC CASSLQGARETQYF
TRBD1 TRBJ1-6 few TRBV6-5 TGTGCCAGCAGTTACCGACAGGGGGGTAATTCACCCCTCCACTTT CASSYRQGGNSPLHF
- TRBJ2-7 - TRBV20-1 TGCAGTGCTCCAGCGACGGGGAGGGGGTCCTACGAGCAGTACTTC CSAPATGRGSYEQYF
TRBD2 TRBJ2-1 - TRBV5-1 TGCGCCAGCAGCTTAGCGGGAGATAACTACAATGAGCAGTTCTTC CASSLAGDNYNEQFF
- TRBJ1-2 few TRBV27 TGTGCCAGCAGTTTCCAAGTTGGGTATGGCTACACCTTC CASSFQVGYGYTF
- TRBJ2-7 many TRBV12-3/TRBV12-4 TGTGCCAGCAGTTTGAGGGCAGGGTATGACGAGCAGTACTTC CASSLRAGYDEQYF
- TRBJ1-1 once TRBV9 TGTGCCAGCAGCGAACAACTAAGAGGCACTGAAGCTTTCTTT CASSEQLRGTEAFF
- TRBJ2-1 - TRBV20-1 TGCAGTGCTAGAGTGCCCGACAGAGAGCAGTTCTTC CSARVPDREQFF
TRBD1 TRBJ2-1 - TRBV5-1 TGCGCCAGCAGCTTGACCGGGACAGCCGCCATCGGGCAGTTCTTC CASSLTGTAAIGQFF
- TRBJ2-5 once TRBV5-6 TGTGCCAGCAGCTTGGCCCCCTGGGGGACAGAGACCCAGTACTTC CASSLAPWGTETQYF
TRBD2 TRBJ2-2 - TRBV7-3 TGTGCCAGCAGCTCCCCTAGCGGGGGTGACACCGGGGAGCTGTTTTTT CASSSPSGGDTGELFF
TRBD1 TRBJ2-7 - TRBV7-3 TGTGCCAGCAGCCCTGACAGGGTAGGCGAGCAGTACTTC CASSPDRVGEQYF
TRBD2 TRBJ2-3 - TRBV20-1 TGCAGTGCTAGAGATCTGAGCTCGGCCCGGGGGGGCTTCTCAGATACGCAGTATTTT CSARDLSSARGGFSDTQYF
- TRBJ1-1 - TRBV18 TGTGCCAGCTCACCGACCAGGGAGGGAGCTTTCTTT CASSPTREGAFF
- TRBJ1-5 few TRBV5-5 TGTGCCAGCAGTGGGGGAGCGCTCAATCAGCCCCAGCATTTT CASSGGALNQPQHF
TRBD1 TRBJ2-5 - TRBV20-1 TGCAGTGCCTTTCCCACATATAAAGACAGGGGGCTTTTC CSAFPTYKDRGLF
- TRBJ2-3 few TRBV13 TGTGCCAGCAGCTTACGCGGTTACACAGATACGCAGTATTTT CASSLRGYTDTQYF
- TRBJ2-7 - TRBV12-5 TGTGCTAGTGGCCGCCCCGGGAGCTCCTACGAGCAGTACTTC CASGRPGSSYEQYF
- TRBJ2-3 many TRBV5-1 TGCGCCAGCAGCGCTGGACTCACAGATACGCAGTATTTT CASSAGLTDTQYF
- TRBJ2-3 - TRBV18 TGTGCCAGCTCACCGGTAGATACGCAGTATTTT CASSPVDTQYF
TRBD2 TRBJ2-1 - TRBV11-3 TGTGCCAGCAGCTTCGGACTAGCGGATAAACGAGAGCAGTTCTTC CASSFGLADKREQFF
TRBD1 TRBJ2-7 once TRBV5-1 TGCGCCAGCAGCCTGGACAGGGCGGATTATTACGAGCAGTACTTC CASSLDRADYYEQYF
TRBD2 TRBJ2-7 few TRBV7-2 TGTGCCAGCAGCTTGAGGACTAGCGCGTACTCCTACGAGCAGTACTTC CASSLRTSAYSYEQYF
TRBD1 TRBJ2-7 - TRBV7-9 TGTGCCAGCAGCCCACAGGGGCAGGTCTTCTACGAGCAGTACTTC CASSPQGQVFYEQYF
TRBD2 TRBJ2-7 - TRBV10-3 TGTGCCATCAGTAAGCGGGGGGGCCACGAGCAGTACTTC CAISKRGGHEQYF
- TRBJ2-7 - TRBV12-3/TRBV12-4 TGTGCAGTTCGTCTGGGGTCCTACGAGCAGTACTTC CAVRLGSYEQYF
TRBD1 TRBJ2-5 few TRBV28 TGTGCCAGCAGACCCTCTGGGACAGAAGAGACCCAGTACTTC CASRPSGTEETQYF
TRBD2 TRBJ2-1 - TRBV3-1 TGTGCCTCCACCCAACAGGTAGCGGGGAGGCCTGGTAGTGAGCAGTTCTTC CASTQQVAGRPGSEQFF
- TRBJ2-3 - TRBV7-2 TGTGCCGTGGGCGGACTACGTAGCACAGATACGCAGTATTTT CAVGGLRSTDTQYF
- TRBJ2-4 - TRBV11-2 TGTGCCAGCAGCGTAGGCCGGGGCATTCAGTACTTC CASSVGRGIQYF